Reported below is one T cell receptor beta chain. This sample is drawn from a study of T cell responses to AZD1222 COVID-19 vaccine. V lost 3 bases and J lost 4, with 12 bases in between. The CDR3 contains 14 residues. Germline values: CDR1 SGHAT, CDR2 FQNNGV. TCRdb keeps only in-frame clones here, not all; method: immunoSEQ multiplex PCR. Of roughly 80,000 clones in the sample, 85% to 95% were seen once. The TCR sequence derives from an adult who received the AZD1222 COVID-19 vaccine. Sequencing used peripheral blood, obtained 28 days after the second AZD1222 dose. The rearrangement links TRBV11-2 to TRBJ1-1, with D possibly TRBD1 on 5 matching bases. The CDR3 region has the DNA TGTGCCAGCAGCTTTAACCTCGACAGCACTGAAGCTTTCTTT. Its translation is CASSFNLDSTEAFF.